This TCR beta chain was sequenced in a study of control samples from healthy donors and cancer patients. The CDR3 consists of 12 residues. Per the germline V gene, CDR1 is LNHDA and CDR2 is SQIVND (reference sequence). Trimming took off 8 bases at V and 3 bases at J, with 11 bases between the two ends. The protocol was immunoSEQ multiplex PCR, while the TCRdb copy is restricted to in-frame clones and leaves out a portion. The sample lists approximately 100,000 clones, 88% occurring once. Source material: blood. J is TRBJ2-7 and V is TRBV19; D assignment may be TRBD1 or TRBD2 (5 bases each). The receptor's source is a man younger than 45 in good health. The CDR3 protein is CASRDRYYEQYF. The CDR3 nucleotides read TGTGCCAGTCGGGACCGATACTACGAGCAGTACTTC. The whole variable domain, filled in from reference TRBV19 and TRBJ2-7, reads DGGITQSPKYLFRKEGQNVTLSCEQNLNHDAMYWYRQDPGQGLRLIYYSQIVNDFQKGDIAEGYSVSREKKESFPLTVTSAQKNPTAFYLCASRDRYYEQYFGPGTRLTVT.